These 9 T cell receptor beta chains were sequenced from one sample in a study of blood T cell repertoires in COVID-19. Clones were read by immunoSEQ multiplex PCR, and TCRdb kept only the in-frame ones, dropping some. The top ten hold about 0.84% of the sample, which has roughly 120,000 clones, 71% seen once. The sequencing sample was made of peripheral blood. These receptors came from a human donor with acute or convalescent COVID-19. The donor label of this sample is uncertain.

The rearrangement joins TRBV11-2 to TRBJ2-5; 8 bases align to TRBD1. The CDR3 sequence is 16 residues long. V was clipped by 5 bases and J by 5 bases; unmatched bases: 13. Germline V CDR1 and CDR2: SGHAT, FQNNGV. CDR3 sequence reads: CASSLLPGQERETQYF. CDR3 coding DNA: TGTGCCAGCAGCCTCCTGCCGGGACAGGAAAGGGAGACCCAGTACTTC.

The chain couples TRBV19 to TRBJ1-5; tentative D call: TRBD1 (5 bases). Germline V gene data show CDR1 as LNHDA and CDR2 as SQIVND (reference sequence). The V end lost 8 bases, the J end lost 4 bases, and 12 bases lay between the germline ends. The CDR3 is made up of 13 amino acids. This chain's CDR3 is CASRRQQNQPQHF. CDR3 in DNA: TGTGCCAGTCGAAGACAGCAAAATCAGCCCCAGCATTTT.

This sequence joins TRBV12-5 and TRBJ1-6; the match to TRBD1 covers 9 bases. Looked up from germline, CDR1 is LGHNT and CDR2 is FRNRAP. The V and J ends lost 5 bases and 8 bases, in that order; junction bases with no gene match: 16. CDR3 size: 18 residues. The CDR3 nucleotides read TGTGCTAGTGGTCAAAGGACAGGGGTGAGATGGTTGGATTCACCCCTCCACTTT. Encoded protein: CASGQRTGVRWLDSPLHF.

This clone was found a few times. The chain has TRBV29-1 and TRBJ1-3, with no clear D. The V gene lost 4 bases and the J gene lost 3 bases, with 7 bases spanning the gap. The germline V gene encodes CDR1 SQVTM and CDR2 ANQGSEA. The CDR3 spans 12 residues. CDR3 residues: CSVVEFGNTIYF. The CDR3 DNA sequence: TGCAGCGTTGTTGAGTTTGGAAACACCATATATTTT.

The J gene is TRBJ1-6, the V gene TRBV6-5, with D possibly TRBD1 on 5 matching bases. V lost 6 bases and J 12 bases, leaving 18 bases between the germline ends. This CDR3 is 14 amino acids long. Germline V CDR1 and CDR2: MNHEY, SVGAGI. The CDR3 DNA follows: TGTGCCAGCAGCCAGGTGAGGGGAGGTAAACCCCTCCACTTT. Its translation is CASSQVRGGKPLHF.

The chain carries TRBV11-3 and TRBJ2-7; D possibly corresponds to TRBD1 (5 bases). Trimming left V 1 base short and J 3 bases short, with 7 bases between. The CDR3 covers 13 residues. The germline V gene has CDR1 SGHNT and CDR2 YENEEA. CDR3 nucleotide sequence: TGTGCCAGCAGCTTAGGGGGCAGCTACGAGCAGTACTTC. Amino acids: CASSLGGSYEQYF.

This rearrangement joins TRBV19 to TRBJ2-7, with 7 bases matching TRBD1. CDR1 LNHDA and CDR2 SQIVND come from the germline V gene (reference sequence). The CDR3 runs 13 residues. The J segment lost 3 bases and the V segment lost 5 bases, leaving 4 bases of the junction unmatched. This CDR3 reads CASSARQGYEQYF. CDR3 nucleotides: TGTGCCAGTAGTGCCAGACAGGGCTACGAGCAGTACTTC. The whole variable domain, remainder taken from reference TRBV19 and TRBJ2-7, is DGGITQSPKYLFRKEGQNVTLSCEQNLNHDAMYWYRQDPGQGLRLIYYSQIVNDFQKGDIAEGYSVSREKKESFPLTVTSAQKNPTAFYLCASSARQGYEQYFGPGTRLTVT.

This sequence joins TRBV2 and TRBJ1-1; a weak D match, TRBD1 (5 bases). This CDR3 comprises 13 residues. CDR1 and CDR2 (germline): SNHLY, FYNNEI. Deletions cut 6 bases from V and 1 base from J, with 9 bases between. Here the CDR3 reads CASRHDRNTEAFF. The CDR3 DNA reads TGTGCCAGCAGACACGACAGGAACACTGAAGCTTTCTTT. Full variable domain (missing parts from reference TRBV2 and TRBJ1-1): EPEVTQTPSHQVTQMGQEVILRCVPISNHLYFYWYRQILGQKVEFLVSFYNNEISEKSEIFDDQFSVERPDGSNFTLKIRSTKLEDSAMYFCASRHDRNTEAFFGQGTRLTVV.

This chain joins TRBV5-6 and TRBJ2-5; D possibly corresponds to TRBD1 (5 bases). Trimming took off 0 bases at V and 0 bases at J, with 12 bases between the two ends. The CDR3 spans 16 residues. Germline CDR1 and CDR2: SGHDT and YYEEEE. CDR3 sequence: CASSLGGSTYQETQYF. The CDR3 DNA sequence: TGTGCCAGCAGCTTGGGGGGCTCTACGTACCAAGAGACCCAGTACTTC.